This T cell receptor beta chain was documented in a study of Ad26.COV2.S vaccination and SARS-CoV-2 variants. Study background: Donor was in the COV1001 Ad26.COV2.S trial arm.

TCRdb's copy holds only in-frame clones and misses some; the assay was immunoSEQ multiplex PCR. The table lists some 290,000 clones, about 82% of them singletons. Germline CDR1 SGHRS, CDR2 YFSETQ. V lost 2 bases to trimming and J lost 8 bases; unmatched junction nucleotides: 5. CDR3 size: 13 residues. The sample's treatment: about 20 received Ad26.COV2.S at low or high dose, single or two shots; about 5 received placebo; per-sample allocation not given. Samples came from day 63 after the first vaccine or placebo injection. Within Boston, the person who donated was an adult of 18-55 years. The rearrangement links TRBV5-1 to TRBJ1-2, with 8 bases fitting TRBD1. The origin of this receptor is a person aged 18-60 years who received the Ad26.COV2.S COVID-19 vaccine or a placebo. The sequences come from peripheral blood, collected in a trial of Ad26.COV2.S vaccine versus placebo. The CDR3 DNA sequence: TGCGCCAGCAGCTTCCTCAGGGGGCAGGGCTACACCTTC. Its translation is CASSFLRGQGYTF.